This TCR beta chain was identified during a study of radiation and T cells in renal cell carcinoma. Study-level results: In blood, top tumor clones expanded by 2 weeks, shrinking by 4.

Time point meaning: blood 2 weeks post-SBRT. As for treatment: 15 Gy SBRT to primary tumor, nephrectomy 4 weeks later. As to this clone: The antigen remains unidentified. Germline is not matched at one junction end, which may reflect a read error.

Assay: immunoSEQ multiplex PCR; the TCRdb copy retains only in-frame clones and omits some. The sample carries 100,000 to 150,000 clones, 81% recorded once. Sequenced here: blood, sampled from a patient whose treatment included radiotherapy and nephrectomy. The source is a man aged 45 to 65 with renal cell carcinoma.

CDR3 nucleotides: TGTGCTAGCAGCCCAACCCGGACAGCCGGCGAGCAGTACTTC. It translates to CASSPTRTAGEQYF. The genes are TRBV7-7 and TRBJ2-7, with a possible D match to TRBD1 (6 bases). This CDR3 is built from 14 residues. The germline V gene encodes CDR1 SSHAT and CDR2 FNYEAQ (reference sequence).